The next 27 T cell receptor beta chains were all read from a single sample in a study of cytomegalovirus exposure and HLA in healthy donors (dated by TCRdb to the late 2010s). Libraries were made using the immunoSEQ multiplex PCR assay. A mixture of 60 forward primers for TCR Vbeta segments and 13 reverse primers for TCR Jbeta segments was used in the multiplex PCR. Held by TCRdb, this immuneACCESS table contains in-frame sequences only and omits some clones. Under half of the omission traces to an unresolved V gene where checked; the cause of the rest is unknown. The table for this sample lists under 200,000 clones; roughly 80% of them were counted only once. The ten largest account for around 0.97% of the sample. Specimen: PBMCs. The receptors derive from a girl aged 2 to 9 in good health and CMV-seropositive.

This rearrangement joins TRBV29-1 to TRBJ2-5, with a tentative D call TRBD2 (5 bases). Germline V gene lookup returns CDR1 SQVTM and CDR2 ANQGSEA. Trimming cost V 5 bases and J 5 bases, with 15 bases left between them. The CDR3 length is 13 residues. The CDR3 here is CSVRPGGLETQYF. In DNA, the CDR3 is TGCAGCGTTCGCCCTGGAGGATTGGAGACCCAGTACTTC. The full variable domain, with the rest looked up from reference TRBV29-1 and TRBJ2-5, is SAVISQKPSRDICQRGTSLTIQCQVDSQVTMMFWYRQQPGQSLTLIATANQGSEATYESGFVIDKFPISRPNLTFSTLTVSNMSPEDSSIYLCSVRPGGLETQYFGPGTRLLVL.

The genes are TRBV4-1 and TRBJ2-2, with 7 bases identical to TRBD2. Germline lookup yields CDR1 MGHRA and CDR2 YSYEKL. The CDR3 is made up of 15 amino acids. V lost 1 base and J lost 6; bases outside the gene matches: 5. Here the CDR3 DNA reads TGCGCCAGCAGCCAAGCAGGGAGCGGGGCCGGGGAGCTGTTTTTT. Translating it yields CASSQAGSGAGELFF.

The V call is TRBV6-5, the J call TRBJ1-3, with D possibly TRBD1 on 5 matching bases. The germline V and J ends were trimmed by 4 bases and 0 bases, with 13 bases remaining between them. Per the germline V gene, CDR1 is MNHEY and CDR2 is SVGAGI. CDR3 length equals 16 residues. The CDR3 loop is CASSLAGLHSGNTIYF. DNA for the CDR3: TGTGCCAGCAGTTTGGCAGGGCTGCACTCTGGAAACACCATATATTTT.

This clone was counted once. The chain joins TRBV5-1 to TRBJ2-5; 8 bases fit TRBD2. The junction had 8 bases not matched to a gene; V was cut back by 7 bases and J by 3 bases. This CDR3 contains 14 residues. Germline V lookup: CDR1 SGHRS, CDR2 YFSETQ. CDR3 sequence (DNA): TGCGCCAGCTTGGGACGGGAGGGCGAAGAGACCCAGTACTTC. Translating gives CASLGREGEETQYF.

The gene calls are TRBV5-6 and TRBJ2-3; TRBD1 agrees at 9 bases. From germline, CDR1 is SGHDT and CDR2 YYEEEE. The ends lost 2 bases at V and 2 bases at J; junction bases unmatched: 3. This CDR3 spans 15 amino acids. CDR3 nucleotide sequence: TGTGCCAGCAGCTTTGGGACAGGGTACACAGATACGCAGTATTTT. Translated, it gives CASSFGTGYTDTQYF. Full variable domain (missing parts from reference TRBV5-6 and TRBJ2-3): DAGVTQSPTHLIKTRGQQVTLRCSPKSGHDTVSWYQQALGQGPQFIFQYYEEEERQRGNFPDRFSGHQFPNYSSELNVNALLLGDSALYLCASSFGTGYTDTQYFGPGTRLTVL.

The CDR3 nucleotides are TGTGCCAGCTCACCACCGGCCGGGAGTTTGACCCAGTACTTC. Residues: CASSPPAGSLTQYF. The chain recombines TRBV18 with TRBJ2-5; D perhaps matches TRBD2 (6 bases). The germline V gene encodes CDR1 KGHSH and CDR2 LQKENI. This CDR3 has 14 residues. Deletions cut 0 bases from V and 7 bases from J, with 12 bases between.

This clone appeared a single time. The CDR3, as DNA: TGTGCCAGTAGTATAGTGCCGGGTGGGAGCACTGAAGCTTTCTTT. Amino acids: CASSIVPGGSTEAFF. The chain carries TRBV19 and TRBJ1-1, with D uncertain. Trimming took 1 base from V and 4 from J, leaving 13 bases between them. The CDR3 has 15 residues. Germline CDR1 reads LNHDA; CDR2 reads SQIVND (reference sequence).

This chain joins TRBV29-1 and TRBJ2-2, with 9 bases aligning to TRBD1. In germline, CDR1 is SQVTM, CDR2 ANQGSEA. The CDR3 contains 17 residues. Trimming at V came to 2 bases and at J to 3 bases, leaving 10 bases not matched to a gene. The CDR3 loop is CSVEKWTGESDTGELFF. The CDR3 nucleotides read TGCAGCGTTGAAAAGTGGACAGGGGAATCCGACACCGGGGAGCTGTTTTTT.

The chain joins TRBV4-2 to TRBJ2-3, with TRBD2 identical over 10 bases. Germline CDR1 reads LGHNA; CDR2 reads YNFKEQ. The V segment lost 4 bases and the J segment 2 bases; nucleotides outside the gene matches: 6. The CDR3 extends over 16 amino acids. The CDR3 bases are TGTGCCAGCAGCCTAGGACTAGCGGATAACACAGATACGCAGTATTTT. Its translation is CASSLGLADNTDTQYF.

This clone has only one observation. The gene calls are TRBV10-3 and TRBJ1-4; 12 bases align to TRBD1. Germline assignment: CDR1 ENHRY and CDR2 SYGVKD. The CDR3 is made up of 15 amino acids. The ends lost 3 bases at V and 7 bases at J; junction bases unmatched: 3. CDR3 sequence reads: CAISDGDRGREKLFF. The CDR3 DNA sequence: TGTGCCATCAGTGACGGGGACAGGGGGCGTGAAAAACTGTTTTTT.

The CDR3: CASSLPSGNYEQYF. The CDR3 nucleotides are TGCGCCAGCAGCTTGCCTAGCGGGAACTACGAGCAGTACTTC. This chain connects TRBV4-1 to TRBJ2-7, with 9 positions matching TRBD2. Germline V gene lookup returns CDR1 MGHRA and CDR2 YSYEKL. With V trimmed by 5 bases and J by 3 bases, 5 bases remained unmatched. The CDR3 runs 14 residues.

As DNA, the CDR3 is TGCGCCAGCAGTGATGGGTGGGGGGCGCTTCAAGGACTAGAAGATTCTGGGGAGCTGTTTTTT. Translated: CASSDGWGALQGLEDSGELFF. V is TRBV23-1 and J is TRBJ2-2, with TRBD2 as a possible D gene (7 bases). TRBV23-1 is an ORF for which the function is uncertain. The CDR3 runs to 21 residues. The V and J ends lost 5 bases and 8 bases respectively, with 36 bases between them.

The gene calls are TRBV7-9 and TRBJ2-6, with D hard to call. Trimming left V 1 base short and J 0 bases short, with 16 bases between. The germline V gene has CDR1 SEHNR and CDR2 FQNEAQ (reference sequence). The CDR3 sequence is 19 residues long. The CDR3 sequence: CASSLGSITKFSGANVLTF. The CDR3, as DNA: TGTGCCAGCAGCTTAGGGTCCATTACTAAATTCTCTGGGGCCAACGTCCTGACTTTC.

This clone occurred once. The chain combines TRBV30 with TRBJ1-1; TRBD1 is a possible D gene (5 bases). With 5 bases removed from V and 1 base from J, the gap between germline ends came to 5 bases. The CDR3 covers 11 residues. CDR1 is GTSNPN and CDR2 is SVGIG in the germline V gene (reference sequence). CDR3 in amino acids: CAWGANTEAFF. The CDR3 DNA follows: TGTGCCTGGGGGGCGAACACTGAAGCTTTCTTT.

The V and J genes are TRBV6-6 and TRBJ1-2; no firm D call. The CDR3 is 16 residues long. V lost 5 bases and J lost 2, with 18 bases in between. Germline CDR1 and CDR2: MNHNY and SVGAGI (reference sequence). This CDR3 reads CASSPRGLGKNYGYTF. In nucleotides, the CDR3 is TGTGCCAGCAGTCCGCGAGGGTTGGGAAAAAACTATGGCTACACCTTC.

This clone was found once. One junction end does not reproduce the germline sequence, and a read error may be involved. The gene calls are TRBV5-6 and TRBJ2-3, with D possibly TRBD1 on 6 matching bases. The CDR3 has 14 amino acids. In germline, CDR1 is SGHDT, CDR2 YYEEEE. CDR3 residues: CATSWAGGTDTQYF. Written as DNA, the CDR3 is TGTGCCACCAGCTGGGCAGGGGGCACAGATACGCAGTATTTT. The variable domain in full, with the rest retrieved from reference TRBV5-6 and TRBJ2-3, is DAGVTQSPTHLIKTRGQQVTLRCSPKSGHDTVSWYQQALGQGPQFIFQYYEEEERQRGNFPDRFSGHQFPNYSSELNVNALLLGDSALYLCATSWAGGTDTQYFGPGTRLTVL.

Only a few counts were recorded for this clone. The V and J genes are TRBV2 and TRBJ1-4, with a weak D call TRBD1 (5 bases). Germline loops: CDR1 SNHLY, CDR2 FYNNEI. V lost 6 bases and J 10 bases, leaving 15 bases between the germline ends. CDR3 size: 13 residues. As DNA, the CDR3 is TGTGCCAGCAGCCAGGGCGGGGGAGGAAAACTGTTTTTT. Protein sequence: CASSQGGGGKLFF.

This clone was counted a single time. The chain employs TRBV6-1 and TRBJ2-1; 10 bases map to TRBD2. CDR1 MNHNS and CDR2 SASEGT come from the germline V gene. CDR3 length equals 14 residues. V lost 4 bases, J lost 9 bases, and 6 bases stayed unmatched. This CDR3 reads CASSASGRGSEQFF. The CDR3 DNA reads as TGTGCCAGCAGTGCTAGCGGGAGAGGTAGTGAGCAGTTCTTC.

J is TRBJ2-2 and V is TRBV6-1, with a weak D call TRBD2 (6 bases). V lost 4 bases and J 1 base, leaving 13 bases between the germline ends. Germline V lookup: CDR1 MNHNS, CDR2 SASEGT. The CDR3 runs 16 residues. The CDR3 nucleotides are TGTGCCAGCAGTGCCCGACTAGTAAGGAACACCGGGGAGCTGTTTTTT. This translates into CASSARLVRNTGELFF.

This chain uses TRBV10-3 with TRBJ1-1, with TRBD1 matching 8 bases. There are 15 residues in the CDR3. The V gene's germline CDR1 is ENHRY and CDR2 SYGVKD. With V trimmed by 6 bases and J by 1 base, 7 bases remained unmatched. CDR3 residues: CAIRTGTGRNTEAFF. The CDR3 DNA sequence: TGTGCCATCAGGACCGGGACAGGTCGGAACACTGAAGCTTTCTTT.

The chain joins TRBV5-1 to TRBJ2-5; TRBD2 aligns across 7 bases. From germline, CDR1 is SGHRS and CDR2 YFSETQ. Trimming took 7 bases from V and 3 from J; bases not matched to a gene: 12. The CDR3 runs to 15 residues. The CDR3 DNA reads as TGCGCCAGCGCCCTACTAGCGACCAGGGAAGAGACCCAGTACTTC. It is translated as CASALLATREETQYF.

The V gene is TRBV5-1, the J gene TRBJ2-7, with a weak D call TRBD2 (7 bases). The germline V gene encodes CDR1 SGHRS and CDR2 YFSETQ. Trimming shortened V by 6 bases and J by 0 bases, and 16 bases separated the two germline ends. This CDR3 comprises 15 residues. This CDR3 reads CASMRGAGASYEQYF. In DNA form, the CDR3 reads TGCGCCAGCATGAGGGGGGCGGGAGCCTCCTACGAGCAGTACTTC.

The chain is built from TRBV25-1 and TRBJ1-5, with 7 bases aligning to TRBD1. This CDR3 contains 18 residues. CDR1 and CDR2 (germline): MGHDK, SYGVNS. Trimming cost V 6 bases and J 0 bases; bases outside gene matches: 14. For the CDR3, the DNA is TGTGCCAGCAGGATCGACAGGGATCTTCCGTATAGCAATCAGCCCCAGCATTTT. Amino acids: CASRIDRDLPYSNQPQHF.

This chain uses TRBV29-1 with TRBJ2-5; the match to TRBD1 covers 9 bases. This CDR3 comprises 17 residues. With V trimmed by 0 bases and J by 2 bases, 10 bases remained unmatched. Germline CDR1 is SQVTM and CDR2 is ANQGSEA. CDR3 bases: TGCAGCGTTGAAGATCCGTCAGGGACAGGGCCTCAAGAGACCCAGTACTTC. Its protein product is CSVEDPSGTGPQETQYF.

In this sample, this clone turned up a few times. The gene calls are TRBV4-1 and TRBJ2-4, with TRBD2 identical over 7 bases. CDR1 is MGHRA, CDR2 YSYEKL, per germline. J gave up 7 bases and V 6 bases, and 6 bases lay outside the gene matches. The CDR3 runs to 13 residues. This CDR3 is CASRGRATNIQYF. In nucleotides, the CDR3 is TGCGCCAGCAGAGGGAGGGCGACTAACATTCAGTACTTC.

The CDR3 region is CASSGTVNTEAFF. CDR3 bases: TGTGCCAGCAGCGGAACAGTGAACACTGAAGCTTTCTTT. V and J are TRBV9 and TRBJ1-1, with no clear D. V lost 3 bases to trimming and J lost 0 bases, with 6 bases between them. CDR1 and CDR2 (germline): SGDLS, YYNGEE. The CDR3 length is 13 residues.

This chain connects TRBV10-1 to TRBJ2-7; D call uncertain. The V end lost 5 bases, the J end lost 2 bases, and 7 bases lay between the germline ends. Germline V gives CDR1 WNHNN, CDR2 SYGVQD (reference sequence). The CDR3 runs to 12 residues. The CDR3 nucleotides are TGCGCCAGCAGTTCCCTCCCCTACGAGCAGTACTTC. This sequence encodes CASSSLPYEQYF.